The next 30 T cell receptor beta chains were all read from a single sample in a study of OX40 agonist ivuxolimab in advanced cancers. Sequencing was performed with immunoSEQ multiplex PCR; in TCRdb, only in-frame clones are kept and a portion is missing. The sample includes tens of thousands of clones, around 86% of them seen just once. The input for sequencing was CD4+ or CD8+ T cells sorted from blood, taken in a trial of the OX40 agonist ivuxolimab. The receptors shown here come from an adult with an advanced solid tumor such as melanoma, head and neck, liver or kidney cancer.

In the case of this clone: One end of the junction fails to match germline, which may point to a read error. The CDR3 nucleotides are TGTGCCAGCAGGTCAGGACAGGCTAAAGCAACGGATTTT. Translation gives CASRSGQAKATDF. The chain recombines TRBV28 with TRBJ2-3; 7 positions agree with TRBD1. From germline, CDR1 is MDHEN and CDR2 SYDVKM. The CDR3 contains 13 residues. Drawing the rest from reference TRBV28 and TRBJ2-3, the complete variable domain is DVKVTQSSRYLVKRTGEKVFLECVQDMDHENMFWYRQDPGLGLRLIYFSYDVKMKEKGDIPEGYSVSREKKERFSLILESASTNQTSMYLCASRSGQAKATDFGPGTRLTVL.

The genes are TRBV2 and TRBJ2-5; D ambiguous. The CDR3 is made up of 14 amino acids. Trimming shortened V by 8 bases and J by 3 bases, and 16 bases separated the two germline ends. Germline V lookup: CDR1 SNHLY, CDR2 FYNNEI. CDR3 loop: CASGVNPYKETQYF. For the CDR3, the DNA is TGTGCCAGCGGGGTAAATCCGTACAAAGAGACCCAGTACTTC.

This chain links TRBV4-1 with TRBJ2-3, with TRBD2 matching 11 bases. The germline CDR1 and CDR2 sequences are MGHRA and YSYEKL. Unmatched junction bases numbered 6, after V lost 2 bases and J lost 5 bases. This CDR3 contains 16 residues. The CDR3 DNA reads TGCGCCAGCAGCCAAATGCTAGCGGGGGGTGGAGATACGCAGTATTTT. This encodes CASSQMLAGGGDTQYF.

V and J are TRBV28 and TRBJ2-3; D possibly matches TRBD1 or TRBD2 (7 bases each). V was trimmed by 5 bases and J by 6 bases, leaving 18 bases between them. The CDR3 length is 15 residues. Germline values: CDR1 MDHEN, CDR2 SYDVKM. The CDR3 coding sequence is TGTGCCAGCAGTACCCCGACAGGGAGGGCGGATACGCAGTATTTT. This sequence encodes CASSTPTGRADTQYF. The variable domain in full, completed from reference TRBV28 and TRBJ2-3, reads DVKVTQSSRYLVKRTGEKVFLECVQDMDHENMFWYRQDPGLGLRLIYFSYDVKMKEKGDIPEGYSVSREKKERFSLILESASTNQTSMYLCASSTPTGRADTQYFGPGTRLTVL.

This chain connects TRBV7-2 to TRBJ2-1; a possible D gene is TRBD1 (5 bases). Germline CDR1 SGHTA, CDR2 FQGNSA. The CDR3 covers 13 residues. V was cut by 8 bases and J by 9 bases, with 17 bases left in between. For the CDR3, the DNA is TGTGCCAGCCACCGCGCTGGTGACAGTGAGCAGTTCTTC. Translating gives CASHRAGDSEQFF.

This chain links TRBV7-2 with TRBJ2-7, with 8 bases aligning to TRBD2. V trimming: 5 bases; J trimming: 4 bases; junction bases outside the gene matches: 4. The CDR3 loop spans 13 amino acids. The germline gives CDR1 SGHTA, CDR2 FQGNSA. DNA for the CDR3: TGTGCCAGCAGCCCGGGGGGGCGTTACGAGCAGTACTTC. It is translated as CASSPGGRYEQYF.

The V gene is TRBV27, the J gene TRBJ2-7, with D tentatively TRBD2 (5 bases). The CDR3 has 14 residues. The V and J ends lost 5 bases and 5 bases respectively, with 16 bases between them. Germline V CDR1 and CDR2: MNHEY, SMNVEV (reference sequence). CDR3 residues: CASSPRRVVHEQYF. The CDR3 region has the DNA TGTGCCAGCAGTCCCCGGCGGGTGGTCCACGAGCAGTACTTC.

This chain uses TRBV6-1 with TRBJ1-6, with 9 bases lining up with TRBD1. Germline trimming cut 3 bases from V and 9 bases from J; bases unmatched to any gene: 6. The CDR3 sequence is 15 residues long. Germline loops: CDR1 MNHNS, CDR2 SASEGT. CDR3 sequence: CASSEGQGSFSPLHF. The CDR3 bases are TGTGCCAGCAGTGAGGGACAGGGATCTTTTTCACCCCTCCACTTT.

The chain combines TRBV7-6 with TRBJ2-6, with TRBD2 identical over 8 bases. Germline lookup yields CDR1 SGHVS and CDR2 FNYEAQ. The V and J ends lost 5 bases and 2 bases, in that order; junction bases with no gene match: 8. This CDR3 has 17 residues. CDR3 coding DNA: TGTGCCAGCAGCCTACGACTTAGCGGGACTGGGGCCAACGTCCTGACTTTC. Residues: CASSLRLSGTGANVLTF.

This chain uses TRBV28 with TRBJ1-1, with D tentatively TRBD1 (5 bases). The CDR3 has 11 residues. Between the trimmed V and J ends, which lost 7 bases and 5 bases, there was a span of 8 bases. The germline gives CDR1 MDHEN, CDR2 SYDVKM. CDR3 sequence reads: CASTKGTEAFF. In DNA, the CDR3 is TGTGCCAGCACCAAGGGGACTGAAGCTTTCTTT. The entire variable domain, with the rest obtained from reference TRBV28 and TRBJ1-1, is as follows: DVKVTQSSRYLVKRTGEKVFLECVQDMDHENMFWYRQDPGLGLRLIYFSYDVKMKEKGDIPEGYSVSREKKERFSLILESASTNQTSMYLCASTKGTEAFFGQGTRLTVV.

The table lists this clone with a few counts. This chain connects TRBV5-4 to TRBJ2-7; tentative D call: TRBD2 (6 bases). The germline V gene encodes CDR1 SGHNT and CDR2 YYREEE (reference sequence). V lost 4 bases to trimming and J lost 4 bases, with 12 bases between them. The CDR3 is made up of 13 amino acids. Written as DNA, the CDR3 is TGTGCCAGCAGCAAGGGGCGGGGATACGAGCAGTACTTC. Protein product: CASSKGRGYEQYF.

This chain uses TRBV9 with TRBJ1-2, with D possibly being TRBD1 (6 bases). Trimming shortened V by 5 bases and J by 5 bases, and 10 bases separated the two germline ends. The CDR3 length is 12 residues. CDR1 is SGDLS and CDR2 is YYNGEE in the germline V gene. The CDR3 coding sequence is TGTGCCAGCAGTGCTGACAGGTATGGCTACACCTTC. Residues: CASSADRYGYTF.

This sequence joins TRBV5-1 and TRBJ2-6, with 7 bases lining up with TRBD1. This CDR3 is built from 17 residues. Per germline, CDR1 SGHRS and CDR2 YFSETQ. Trimming took 5 bases from V and 0 from J; bases not matched to a gene: 8. CDR3 nucleotides: TGCGCCAGCAGAAACGAGGACAGGTACTCTGGGGCCAACGTCCTGACTTTC. It is translated as CASRNEDRYSGANVLTF. Using reference TRBV5-1 and TRBJ2-6 for the parts outside the CDR3, the full variable domain is KAGVTQTPRYLIKTRGQQVTLSCSPISGHRSVSWYQQTPGQGLQFLFEYFSETQRNKGNFPGRFSGRQFSNSRSEMNVSTLELGDSALYLCASRNEDRYSGANVLTFGAGSRLTVL.

The chain employs TRBV10-1 and TRBJ1-1; maybe TRBD1 (5 bases). Trimming removed 6 bases from V and 3 bases from J, with 11 bases in between. Looked up from germline, CDR1 is WNHNN and CDR2 is SYGVQD (reference sequence). This CDR3 region has 13 residues. DNA of the CDR3: TGCGCCAGCAGCAGGGCCGGAGACACTGAAGCTTTCTTT. This translates into CASSRAGDTEAFF.

This clone has just one count. V and J are TRBV5-1 and TRBJ2-5; TRBD1 is a possible D gene (5 bases). The germline CDR1 and CDR2 sequences are SGHRS and YFSETQ. The CDR3 has 12 residues. Trimming removed 4 bases at V and 2 bases at J, with 6 bases between. This CDR3 reads CASSQGQETQYF. The CDR3 nucleotides are TGCGCCAGCAGCCAGGGTCAAGAGACCCAGTACTTC.

This clone was recorded once. The CDR3 loop reads CASSPGQGNTEAFF. DNA for the CDR3: TGTGCCAGCTCACCGGGACAGGGGAACACTGAAGCTTTCTTT. The genes are TRBV18 and TRBJ1-1, with 9 bases matching TRBD1. This CDR3 region has 14 residues. V trimming: 3 bases; J trimming: 1 base; junction bases outside the gene matches: 0. CDR1 and CDR2 (germline): KGHSH, LQKENI.

The rearrangement uses TRBV19 and TRBJ2-2; 12 nucleotides line up with TRBD2. Germline-derived CDR1 and CDR2 are LNHDA and SQIVND (reference sequence). Losses at the gene ends were 5 bases for V and 7 bases for J; bases not matched to a gene: 8. The CDR3 is 16 amino acids. The CDR3 coding sequence is TGTGCCAGTAGTCCGACTAGCGGGAGTTTCTTCGGGGAGCTGTTTTTT. The encoded protein is CASSPTSGSFFGELFF.

V gene TRBV6-1 combines with J gene TRBJ2-2, with D unresolved. Germline assignment: CDR1 MNHNS and CDR2 SASEGT. Trimming left V 10 bases short and J 8 bases short, with 14 bases between. The CDR3 runs 12 residues. The CDR3 nucleotides read TGTGCCACCCATCCACCTCTGGGGGAGCTGTTTTTT. This sequence encodes CATHPPLGELFF.

The chain couples TRBV5-1 to TRBJ1-1; the D gene is possibly TRBD1 (5 bases). Germline assignment: CDR1 SGHRS and CDR2 YFSETQ. V shed 4 bases and J shed 1 base, with 14 bases lying between them. The CDR3 has 15 amino acids. The CDR3 loop reads CASSRDPQPNTEAFF. The DNA for the CDR3 is TGCGCCAGCAGCCGGGACCCCCAACCGAACACTGAAGCTTTCTTT.

Remarks on this clone: At one end, the junction sequence differs from germline, possibly due to a read error. The chain combines TRBV28 with TRBJ2-1, with TRBD2 matching 9 bases. The germline CDR1 and CDR2 sequences are MDHEN and SYDVKM. The CDR3 is 13 residues long. CDR3 loop: CASNLAGASGQFF. The CDR3 nucleotides read TGTGCCAGCAATTTAGCGGGAGCCTCGGGGCAGTTCTTC.

V usage is TRBV4-2 and J usage is TRBJ1-2; no firm D call. The length of the CDR3 is 12 residues. Germline V lookup: CDR1 LGHNA, CDR2 YNFKEQ. V lost 4 bases and J 0 bases, leaving 3 bases between the germline ends. CDR3 sequence reads: CASSRANYGYTF. The CDR3 nucleotides are TGTGCCAGCAGCCGGGCTAACTATGGCTACACCTTC.

The chain recombines TRBV29-1 with TRBJ2-7, with 11 bases lining up with TRBD1. This CDR3 has 18 residues. Germline V gene sequence: CDR1 SQVTM, CDR2 ANQGSEA. V lost 5 bases and J lost 3; bases outside the gene matches: 18. The CDR3 loop is CSVSTRTGGGLGSYEQYF. The CDR3 DNA is TGCAGCGTTTCGACACGGACAGGGGGCGGGTTGGGTAGCTACGAGCAGTACTTC.

The chain carries TRBV4-1 and TRBJ1-1; 9 nucleotides match TRBD1. The CDR3 runs to 14 residues. Germline CDR1 and CDR2: MGHRA and YSYEKL. With 5 bases clipped from V and 4 bases from J, the junction kept 5 bases outside the gene matches. For the CDR3, the DNA is TGCGCCAGCAGCAGGACAGGGGAACGCACTGAAGCTTTCTTT. As protein: CASSRTGERTEAFF.

The V and J genes are TRBV10-2 and TRBJ1-5; no firm D call. The CDR3 length is 14 residues. Trimming took off 6 bases at V and 2 bases at J, with 11 bases between the two ends. Germline V lookup: CDR1 WSHSY, CDR2 SAAADI. The DNA of the CDR3 is TGCGCCAGCAGAAAAGGGATAGGCAATCAGCCCCAGCATTTT. It specifies CASRKGIGNQPQHF.

Concerning this clone itself: One end of the junction does not line up with germline, which may come from a read error. The DNA of the CDR3 is TGTGCCATCAGGGAGTCAGGGGTAGAGACCCAGTACTTC. Protein sequence: CAIRESGVETQYF. This chain uses TRBV10-3 with TRBJ2-5; D is possibly TRBD1 (6 bases). Germline CDR1 ENHRY, CDR2 SYGVKD. The CDR3 spans 13 residues.

V usage is TRBV25-1 and J usage is TRBJ1-6; TRBD1 is a possible D gene (6 bases). V lost 6 bases, J lost 8 bases, and 11 bases lay in between. Looked up from germline, CDR1 is MGHDK and CDR2 is SYGVNS. The CDR3 extends over 13 amino acids. The CDR3 region has the DNA TGTGCCAGCAGAACAGGGCGGCATTCACCCCTCCACTTT. Translating gives CASRTGRHSPLHF.

In this sample, this clone turned up once. The chain joins TRBV4-2 to TRBJ2-1; the D gene is possibly TRBD2 (6 bases). Germline assignment: CDR1 LGHNA and CDR2 YNFKEQ. V lost 4 bases, J lost 6 bases, and 16 bases lay in between. This CDR3 region has 15 residues. The CDR3 loop reads CASSRHPRESNEQFF. As DNA, the CDR3 is TGTGCCAGCAGCCGTCACCCCCGGGAGAGCAATGAGCAGTTCTTC.

This chain connects TRBV5-1 to TRBJ1-2; D unclear. The germline CDR1 and CDR2 sequences are SGHRS and YFSETQ. The CDR3 length is 14 residues. Deletions cut 0 bases from V and 8 bases from J, with 14 bases between. CDR3 DNA: TGCGCCAGCAGCTTGGGCGGTACTGGGGAAGGCTACACCTTC. It codes for CASSLGGTGEGYTF.

This chain links TRBV19 with TRBJ1-2; TRBD1 agrees at 9 bases. Per germline, CDR1 LNHDA and CDR2 SQIVND (reference sequence). This CDR3 comprises 14 residues. J gave up 6 bases and V 6 bases, and 8 bases lay outside the gene matches. The CDR3 protein is CASSMGQGLHGYTF. In DNA form, the CDR3 reads TGTGCCAGTAGCATGGGACAGGGTCTGCATGGCTACACCTTC.

V usage is TRBV4-3 and J usage is TRBJ2-3; 10 bases map to TRBD2. After removal of 1 base from V and 6 bases from J, the junction contained 7 bases not matched to a gene. Germline V CDR1 and CDR2: LGHNA, YSLEER. The CDR3 runs 16 residues. The CDR3 DNA follows: TGCGCCAGCAGCCAAGGGGCTAGCGGGAGTTCTGATACGCAGTATTTT. Translating it yields CASSQGASGSSDTQYF.